The rows below give T cell receptor beta chains drawn from one sample of a study of OX40 agonist ivuxolimab in advanced cancers. Only in-frame clones appear in the TCRdb table, and some are missing; sequencing was by immunoSEQ multiplex PCR. The sample records roughly 130,000 clones, roughly 95% being singletons. The specimen comprised CD4+ or CD8+ T cells sorted from blood, sampled in a trial of the OX40 agonist ivuxolimab. The receptors shown here come from an adult with an advanced solid tumor such as melanoma, head and neck, liver or kidney cancer. Both conserved end residues are part of each CDR3. The D gene is left open where the match is weak. Rows may omit the clone size; those that give it use once, few, many or a size class.

clone size: once; V gene: TRBV2; D gene: NA; CDR3 length: 13; CDR3 protein: CASSNQGMAEAFF
clone size: NA; V gene: TRBV30; D gene: NA; CDR3 length: 15; CDR3 protein: CAWSVKGLINYGYTF
clone size: NA; V gene: TRBV15; D gene: NA; CDR3 length: 15; CDR3 protein: CATSSWGAGRETQYF
clone size: NA; V gene: TRBV5-6; D gene: NA; CDR3 length: 14; CDR3 protein: CASSFTIGGNTIYF
clone size: NA; V gene: TRBV4-1; D gene: TRBD2; CDR3 length: 15; CDR3 protein: CASSQERTSGRRQYF
clone size: NA; V gene: TRBV29-1; D gene: NA; CDR3 length: 12; CDR3 protein: CSVNGGGDEQYF
clone size: NA; V gene: TRBV7-2; D gene: TRBD2; CDR3 length: 15; CDR3 protein: CASSSRAGGDLEQFF
clone size: NA; V gene: TRBV5-4; D gene: TRBD1; CDR3 length: 14; CDR3 protein: CASSPGGPLYEQYF
clone size: NA; V gene: TRBV10-3; D gene: TRBD2; CDR3 length: 15; CDR3 protein: CAIREGAGLTYEQYF
clone size: NA; V gene: TRBV28; D gene: NA; CDR3 length: 15; CDR3 protein: CASSLEGNGAGELFF
clone size: NA; V gene: TRBV9; D gene: TRBD2; CDR3 length: 16; CDR3 protein: CASSLTPTSGRNTQYF
clone size: once; V gene: TRBV19; D gene: NA; CDR3 length: 17; CDR3 protein: CASSIPGYGTSTDTQYF
clone size: NA; V gene: TRBV7-9; D gene: NA; CDR3 length: 15; CDR3 protein: CASSKGGTAQETQYF
clone size: once; V gene: TRBV6-4; D gene: TRBD2; CDR3 length: 14; CDR3 protein: CASTFRAGGNEQFF
clone size: NA; V gene: TRBV7-6; D gene: TRBD1; CDR3 length: 13; CDR3 protein: CASSLGQGTEAFF
clone size: NA; V gene: TRBV5-1; D gene: NA; CDR3 length: 18; CDR3 protein: CASSLGNLRTAFNEKLFF
clone size: NA; V gene: TRBV30; D gene: TRBD1; CDR3 length: 16; CDR3 protein: CAWSGLRDRFTDTQYF
clone size: NA; V gene: TRBV18; D gene: NA; CDR3 length: 14; CDR3 protein: CASSPPAPTHEQYF
clone size: NA; V gene: TRBV6-6; D gene: TRBD2; CDR3 length: 16; CDR3 protein: CASRFILAGGNNEQFF
clone size: NA; V gene: TRBV19; D gene: NA; CDR3 length: 13; CDR3 protein: CASSIDLKQGQYF
clone size: NA; V gene: TRBV5-4; D gene: NA; CDR3 length: 14; CDR3 protein: CASRSANLNTEAFF
clone size: NA; V gene: TRBV18; D gene: TRBD1; CDR3 length: 14; CDR3 protein: CASSLDRVREPQHF
clone size: NA; V gene: TRBV4-2; D gene: NA; CDR3 length: 14; CDR3 protein: CASSPWGTNEKLFF
clone size: NA; V gene: TRBV28; D gene: TRBD1; CDR3 length: 15; CDR3 protein: CASSLPNQGAMGQYF
clone size: NA; V gene: TRBV9; D gene: TRBD2; CDR3 length: 16; CDR3 protein: CASSVQREFNTGELFF
clone size: NA; V gene: TRBV4-3; D gene: TRBD2; CDR3 length: 16; CDR3 protein: CASSQESGRFTGELFF
clone size: NA; V gene: TRBV6-1; D gene: TRBD1; CDR3 length: 15; CDR3 protein: CATRPGQTSDYGYTF
clone size: NA; V gene: TRBV27; D gene: NA; CDR3 length: 17; CDR3 protein: CASSPRRGLTSSGELFF
clone size: NA; V gene: TRBV19; D gene: NA; CDR3 length: 18; CDR3 protein: CASSIIGRVISGANVLTF
clone size: NA; V gene: TRBV7-9; D gene: NA; CDR3 length: 16; CDR3 protein: CASSFTLQGKDTEAFF
clone size: NA; V gene: TRBV5-1; D gene: NA; CDR3 length: 14; CDR3 protein: CASSLVQGVEKLFF
clone size: NA; V gene: TRBV19; D gene: TRBD2; CDR3 length: 15; CDR3 protein: CASARGDGEADTQYF
clone size: NA; V gene: TRBV6-1; D gene: NA; CDR3 length: 13; CDR3 protein: CASSGRGVETQYF
clone size: NA; V gene: TRBV2; D gene: TRBD2; CDR3 length: 15; CDR3 protein: CASSASGGFTDTQYF
clone size: NA; V gene: TRBV5-1; D gene: NA; CDR3 length: 11; CDR3 protein: CASSADNEQFF
clone size: NA; V gene: TRBV28; D gene: NA; CDR3 length: 13; CDR3 protein: CASRHRGDWGYTF
clone size: NA; V gene: TRBV9; D gene: NA; CDR3 length: 13; CDR3 protein: CASSALSGGRSFF
clone size: NA; V gene: TRBV19; D gene: NA; CDR3 length: 16; CDR3 protein: CASIPGGTLTNYGYTF
clone size: once; V gene: TRBV28; D gene: TRBD1; CDR3 length: 15; CDR3 protein: CASRSPGGQGQPQHF
clone size: few; V gene: TRBV7-3; D gene: NA; CDR3 length: 17; CDR3 protein: CASSLPLSVWAHNEQFF
clone size: NA; V gene: TRBV4-2; D gene: NA; CDR3 length: 18; CDR3 protein: CASSQEGSDSAAGSTQYF
clone size: NA; V gene: TRBV7-9; D gene: TRBD1; CDR3 length: 15; CDR3 protein: CASSQTGDPTDTQYF
clone size: NA; V gene: TRBV11-2; D gene: NA; CDR3 length: 16; CDR3 protein: CASSSWTGNSNQPQHF
clone size: NA; V gene: TRBV6-7; D gene: NA; CDR3 length: 13; CDR3 protein: CARLPGGLETQYF
clone size: NA; V gene: TRBV15; D gene: NA; CDR3 length: 15; CDR3 protein: CATSREYGHLDTQYF
clone size: once; V gene: TRBV18; D gene: NA; CDR3 length: 16; CDR3 protein: CASSPPGGRGTDTQYF